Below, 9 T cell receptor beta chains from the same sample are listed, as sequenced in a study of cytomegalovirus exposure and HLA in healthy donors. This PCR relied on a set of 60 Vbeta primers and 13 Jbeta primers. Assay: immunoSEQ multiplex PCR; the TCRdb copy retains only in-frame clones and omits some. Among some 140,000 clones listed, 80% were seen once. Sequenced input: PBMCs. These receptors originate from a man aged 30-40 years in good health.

CDR3 DNA sequence: TGCGCCACCAGGACTAGCGGGAATCGGGCCGAGCAGTACTTC. Protein sequence: CATRTSGNRAEQYF. This chain joins TRBV10-2 and TRBJ2-7; 12 bases are a match to TRBD2. The germline gives CDR1 WSHSY, CDR2 SAAADI. Germline trimming cut 10 bases from V and 6 bases from J; bases unmatched to any gene: 10. The CDR3 sequence is 14 residues long.

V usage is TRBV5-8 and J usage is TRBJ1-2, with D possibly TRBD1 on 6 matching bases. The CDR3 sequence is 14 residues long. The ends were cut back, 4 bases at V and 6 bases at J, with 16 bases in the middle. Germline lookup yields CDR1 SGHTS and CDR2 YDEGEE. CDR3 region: CASSQRGQYHGYTF. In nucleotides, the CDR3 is TGTGCCAGCAGCCAGCGAGGACAGTACCATGGCTACACCTTC. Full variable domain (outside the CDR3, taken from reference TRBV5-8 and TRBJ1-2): EAGVTQSPTHLIKTRGQQATLRCSPISGHTSVYWYQQALGLGLQFLLWYDEGEERNRGNFPPRFSGRQFPNYSSELNVNALELEDSALYLCASSQRGQYHGYTFGSGTRLTVV.

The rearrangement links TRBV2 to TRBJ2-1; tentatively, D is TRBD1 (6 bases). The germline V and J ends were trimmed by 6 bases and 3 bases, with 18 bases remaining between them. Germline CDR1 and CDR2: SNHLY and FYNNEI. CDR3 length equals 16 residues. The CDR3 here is CASSEDSSVLYNEQFF. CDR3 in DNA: TGTGCCAGCAGCGAGGACAGCTCAGTACTCTACAATGAGCAGTTCTTC.

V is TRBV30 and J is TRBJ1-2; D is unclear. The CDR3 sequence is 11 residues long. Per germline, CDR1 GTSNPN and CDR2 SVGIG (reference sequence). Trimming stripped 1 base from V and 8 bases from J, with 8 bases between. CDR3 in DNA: TGTGCCTGGAGTGCGAGTCGCGGCTACACCTTC. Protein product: CAWSASRGYTF.

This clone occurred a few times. CDR3 in amino acids: CAWSVQKKLFF. CDR3 in DNA: TGTGCCTGGAGTGTACAAAAAAAACTGTTTTTT. This rearrangement joins TRBV30 to TRBJ1-4; no clear D. Germline V gene data show CDR1 as GTSNPN and CDR2 as SVGIG (reference sequence). V was trimmed by 0 bases and J by 9 bases, leaving 5 bases between them. This CDR3 region has 11 residues.

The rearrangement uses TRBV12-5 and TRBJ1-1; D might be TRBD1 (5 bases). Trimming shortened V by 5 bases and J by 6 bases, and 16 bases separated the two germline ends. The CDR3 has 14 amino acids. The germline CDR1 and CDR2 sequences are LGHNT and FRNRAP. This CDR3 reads CASGTQGRGAEAFF. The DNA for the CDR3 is TGTGCTAGTGGTACCCAGGGAAGGGGCGCTGAAGCTTTCTTT.

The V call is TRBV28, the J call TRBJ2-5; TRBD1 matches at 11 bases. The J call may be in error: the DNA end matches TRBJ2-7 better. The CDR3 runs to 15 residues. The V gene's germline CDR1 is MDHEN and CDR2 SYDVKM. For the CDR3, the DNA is TGTGCCAGCAGTCTGGACAGGGGGCTCTCCTACGAGCAGTACTTC. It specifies CASSLDRGLSYEQYF.

The CDR3 region is CASSSAEGHYEQYF. DNA of the CDR3: TGTGCCAGCAGTTCGGCCGAAGGACACTACGAGCAGTACTTC. The chain employs TRBV28 and TRBJ2-7, with TRBD1 as a possible D gene (5 bases). Per germline, CDR1 MDHEN and CDR2 SYDVKM. The CDR3 runs to 14 residues. The V end lost 4 bases, the J end lost 3 bases, and 13 bases lay between the germline ends.

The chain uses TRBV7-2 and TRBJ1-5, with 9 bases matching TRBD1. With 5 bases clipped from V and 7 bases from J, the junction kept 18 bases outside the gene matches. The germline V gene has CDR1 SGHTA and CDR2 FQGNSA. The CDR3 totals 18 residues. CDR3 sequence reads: CASSPTGGVGVGVQPQHF. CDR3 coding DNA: TGTGCCAGCAGCCCGACAGGGGGAGTCGGTGTCGGTGTCCAGCCCCAGCATTTT.